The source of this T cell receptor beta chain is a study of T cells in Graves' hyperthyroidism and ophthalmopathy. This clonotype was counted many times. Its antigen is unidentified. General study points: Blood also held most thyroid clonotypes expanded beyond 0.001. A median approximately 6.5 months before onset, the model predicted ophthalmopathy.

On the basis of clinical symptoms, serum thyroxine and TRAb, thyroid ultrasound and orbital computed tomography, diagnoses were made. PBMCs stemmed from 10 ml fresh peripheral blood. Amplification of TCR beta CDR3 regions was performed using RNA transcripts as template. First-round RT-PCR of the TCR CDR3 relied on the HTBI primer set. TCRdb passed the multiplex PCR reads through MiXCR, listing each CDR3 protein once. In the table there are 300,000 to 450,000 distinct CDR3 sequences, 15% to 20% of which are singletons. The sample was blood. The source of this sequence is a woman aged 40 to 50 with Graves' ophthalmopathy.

DNA for the CDR3: TGTGCCAGCCGTAACAGGGAAGTGAACACTGAAGCTTTCTTT. Its protein is CASRNREVNTEAFF. The chain carries TRBV2 and TRBJ1-1; D possibly corresponds to TRBD1 (6 bases). Germline CDR1 SNHLY, CDR2 FYNNEI. The germline V and J ends were trimmed by 8 bases and 0 bases, with 13 bases remaining between them. This CDR3 is built from 14 residues.